A selection of T cell receptor beta chains follows, all from one sample in a study of T cell responses to AZD1222 COVID-19 vaccine. Clones were read by immunoSEQ multiplex PCR, and TCRdb kept only the in-frame ones, dropping some. The table records some 130,000 clones, 92% of them present only once. The sample in question was peripheral blood, obtained on day 0 of AZD1222 vaccination. All receptors come from an adult in good health. The CDR3 runs from the conserved cysteine through the conserved F or W. D genes are given only for firm matches. Some rows mark clone size as missing; the rest say once, few, many or name a class of expanded clone.

TRBJ2-7 | . | TRBV18 | TRBD2 | CASSPPAGGYFEQYF | TGTGCCAGCTCACCGCCCGCGGGAGGGTATTTCGAGCAGTACTTC
TRBJ1-4 | . | TRBV5-1 | . | CASSLESGWTNEKLFF | TGCGCCAGCAGCTTAGAGTCGGGATGGACTAATGAAAAACTGTTTTTT
TRBJ2-7 | . | TRBV4-1 | . | CASSQGGFQSSYEQYF | TGCGCCAGCAGCCAGGGGGGTTTCCAAAGCTCCTACGAGCAGTACTTC
TRBJ1-1 | . | TRBV6-5 | TRBD1 | CASRNGQGASTEAFF | TGTGCCAGCAGAAACGGACAGGGGGCCAGCACTGAAGCTTTCTTT
TRBJ1-2 | . | TRBV12-5 | . | CASGLRGGGYTF | TGTGCTAGTGGTTTGAGGGGGGGAGGCTACACCTTC
TRBJ2-1 | . | TRBV6-6 | TRBD2 | CASSPLPGLAGDYNEQFF | TGTGCCAGCAGTCCACTACCGGGACTAGCGGGGGACTACAATGAGCAGTTCTTC
TRBJ1-3 | . | TRBV9 | . | CASSGRVNFAGNTIYF | TGTGCCAGCAGCGGTCGAGTTAACTTTGCGGGAAACACCATATATTTT
TRBJ2-7 | once | TRBV29-1 | . | CSVDISGSLRYF | TGCAGCGTGGATATTAGCGGATCCCTGCGGTACTTC
TRBJ1-4 | . | TRBV10-2 | . | CASSPGGGNEKLFF | TGCGCCAGCAGCCCTGGGGGAGGGAATGAAAAACTGTTTTTT
TRBJ2-4 | . | TRBV5-1 | . | CASSLAGTNNIQYF | TGCGCCAGCAGCTTGGCGGGGACAAACAACATTCAGTACTTC
TRBJ1-4 | . | TRBV7-2 | TRBD1 | CASSSSVGQFFNEKLFF | TGTGCCAGCAGCTCGTCGGTGGGACAGTTTTTTAATGAAAAACTGTTTTTT
TRBJ1-3 | . | TRBV28 | TRBD1 | CASTSGGAGGNTIYF | TGTGCCAGCACCTCAGGGGGGGCTGGTGGAAACACCATATATTTT
TRBJ1-5 | . | TRBV19 | TRBD1 | CASSRGQGSNQPQHF | TGTGCCAGTAGTCGGGGACAGGGGAGCAATCAGCCCCAGCATTTT
TRBJ1-2 | . | TRBV30 | . | CAWSQGMADGYTF | TGTGCCTGGTCCCAGGGAATGGCGGATGGCTACACCTTC
TRBJ2-7 | . | TRBV30 | . | CAWRRVFYEQYF | TGTGCCTGGAGGAGGGTCTTCTACGAGCAGTACTTC
TRBJ2-3 | . | TRBV19 | . | CASSITRETDTQYF | TGTGCCAGTAGTATAACCAGGGAGACAGATACGCAGTATTTT
TRBJ2-4 | . | TRBV19 | TRBD1 | CASSGAEGAGIQYF | TGTGCCAGTAGTGGCGCCGAGGGGGCCGGCATTCAGTACTTC
TRBJ1-4 | . | TRBV7-2 | . | CASSLGSEKLFF | TGTGCCAGCAGCTTAGGCAGTGAAAAACTGTTTTTT
TRBJ2-5 | once | TRBV24-1 | . | CATSDSGYQETQYF | TGTGCCACCAGTGATTCGGGGTACCAAGAGACCCAGTACTTC
TRBJ1-4 | once | TRBV19 | . | CASSILDEKLFF | TGTGCCAGTAGTATTCTTGACGAAAAACTGTTTTTT
TRBJ1-6 | . | TRBV11-1 | . | CASRELYNSPLHF | TGTGCCAGCAGAGAGTTGTATAATTCACCCCTCCACTTT
TRBJ1-2 | . | TRBV6-2/TRBV6-3 | . | CASSYSLRVPPFYGYTF | TGTGCCAGCAGTTACTCTCTTCGAGTGCCTCCCTTCTATGGCTACACCTTC
TRBJ1-1 | . | TRBV11-2 | . | CASSLDHKAVGTEAFF | TGTGCCAGCAGCTTAGATCATAAGGCTGTGGGAACTGAAGCTTTCTTT
TRBJ1-1 | . | TRBV29-1 | TRBD1 | CSVGQGGDTEAFF | TGCAGCGTGGGACAGGGGGGAGACACTGAAGCTTTCTTT
TRBJ1-2 | . | TRBV6-5 | TRBD1 | CASSRDRGYGYTF | TGTGCCAGCAGCCGAGACAGGGGGTATGGCTACACCTTC
TRBJ2-1 | . | TRBV3-1/TRBV3-2 | TRBD2 | CASSQRYPGTSGSNEQFF | TGTGCCAGCAGCCAACGATACCCCGGGACTAGCGGGAGCAATGAGCAGTTCTTC
TRBJ2-7 | once | TRBV5-5 | TRBD2 | CASSPSPGGILAGGF | TGTGCCAGCAGCCCTTCCCCAGGGGGCATACTAGCGGGAGGGTTC
TRBJ2-7 | . | TRBV6-6 | . | CASSSPGQSYEQYF | TGTGCCAGCAGTTCTCCAGGACAGTCCTACGAGCAGTACTTC
TRBJ1-2 | . | TRBV9 | . | CASSVGNYGYTF | TGTGCCAGCAGCGTAGGTAACTATGGCTACACCTTC
TRBJ2-2 | . | TRBV6-1 | TRBD2 | CASREGTSPGELFF | TGTGCCAGCAGAGAAGGGACTAGCCCCGGGGAGCTGTTTTTT
TRBJ1-3 | once | TRBV7-2 | TRBD1 | CASRMTGRGNTIYF | TGTGCCAGCAGGATGACAGGGAGGGGAAACACCATATATTTT
TRBJ1-5 | . | TRBV2 | . | CASSRQGDSNQPQHF | TGTGCCAGCAGTCGACAAGGGGATAGCAATCAGCCCCAGCATTTT
TRBJ1-1 | . | TRBV27 | . | CASSLSRGGYTEAFF | TGTGCCAGCAGTTTATCCCGGGGAGGGTACACTGAAGCTTTCTTT
TRBJ1-3 | . | TRBV19 | . | CASSTILSGNTIYF | TGTGCCAGTAGTACTATCCTCTCTGGAAACACCATATATTTT
TRBJ2-1 | . | TRBV19 | . | CASRSGSGPGYNEQFF | TGTGCCAGTAGATCCGGTAGCGGTCCCGGGTACAATGAGCAGTTCTTC
TRBJ1-3 | . | TRBV6-5 | . | CASSYGFMAENTIYF | TGTGCCAGCAGTTACGGTTTTATGGCTGAAAACACCATATATTTT
TRBJ1-2 | once | TRBV5-5 | . | CASSLGTAYGYTF | TGTGCCAGCAGCTTGGGGACAGCCTATGGCTACACCTTC
TRBJ1-1 | once | TRBV19 | . | CASSISQGGTEAFF | TGTGCCAGTAGTATTTCACAGGGAGGCACTGAAGCTTTCTTT